The 15 T cell receptor beta chains presented below share a single source sample, sequenced in a study of T cell responses to AZD1222 COVID-19 vaccine. Profiled with immunoSEQ multiplex PCR; TCRdb holds only in-frame clones, not every one. The data hold approximately 85,000 clones, with 86% observed a single time. This sample comprised peripheral blood, obtained on day 0 of AZD1222 vaccination. Receptors were obtained from an adult in good health.

The V gene is TRBV6-6, the J gene TRBJ1-1; D remains ambiguous. V lost 4 bases and J 1 base, leaving 7 bases between the germline ends. The V gene's germline CDR1 is MNHNY and CDR2 SVGAGI (reference sequence). The CDR3 has 13 residues. Written as DNA, the CDR3 is TGTGCCAGCAGTTTCGACCGGAACACTGAAGCTTTCTTT. It specifies CASSFDRNTEAFF.

The V call is TRBV12-3 or TRBV12-4, the J call TRBJ1-5, with D unclear. The CDR3 has 12 residues. V was shortened by 8 bases and J by 4 bases, with 9 bases between the two germline ends. CDR3 in DNA: TGTGCCAGCCACAAGGGAAATCAGCCCCAGCATTTT. As protein: CASHKGNQPQHF.

The V gene is TRBV19, the J gene TRBJ2-3; 7 bases match TRBD2. Germline V gives CDR1 LNHDA, CDR2 SQIVND (reference sequence). The CDR3 sequence is 14 residues long. The V and J ends lost 7 bases and 1 base, in that order; junction bases with no gene match: 5. The CDR3 bases are TGTGCCAGTACTGGAACTAGCGGCACAGATACGCAGTATTTT. This gives the protein CASTGTSGTDTQYF.

The chain recombines TRBV19 with TRBJ1-1; 7 bases fit TRBD1. The CDR3 runs 14 residues. The junction had 0 bases not matched to a gene; V was cut back by 2 bases and J by 0 bases. Germline CDR1 and CDR2: LNHDA and SQIVND (reference sequence). CDR3 in amino acids: CASSITGVNTEAFF. Here the CDR3 DNA reads TGTGCCAGTAGTATAACAGGGGTGAACACTGAAGCTTTCTTT.

This clone was found many times. This chain links TRBV27 with TRBJ2-3, with D hard to call. Trimming left V 3 bases short and J 0 bases short, with 7 bases between. CDR3 size: 14 residues. CDR1 and CDR2 (germline): MNHEY, SMNVEV (reference sequence). The CDR3 region is CASSFRSSTDTQYF. The CDR3 nucleotides are TGTGCCAGCAGTTTCCGGTCTAGCACAGATACGCAGTATTTT.

The V and J genes are TRBV7-2 and TRBJ1-2; no clear D. This CDR3 spans 16 amino acids. Looked up from germline, CDR1 is SGHTA and CDR2 is FQGNSA. Trimming took 5 bases from V and 5 from J, leaving 21 bases between them. CDR3 region: CASSQALIRTEYGYTF. DNA for the CDR3: TGTGCCAGCAGCCAAGCCCTGATCCGGACTGAATATGGCTACACCTTC.

The genes are TRBV27 and TRBJ2-4; maybe TRBD2 (5 bases). The CDR3 is 14 residues long. Germline V gives CDR1 MNHEY, CDR2 SMNVEV (reference sequence). The V end lost 8 bases, the J end lost 7 bases, and 18 bases lay between the germline ends. CDR3 sequence (DNA): TGTGCCAGCTCCCCCACCGGGATGTGGAACATTCAGTACTTC. This sequence encodes CASSPTGMWNIQYF.

The J gene is TRBJ1-5, the V gene TRBV19; D may be TRBD1 (5 bases). V shed 7 bases and J shed 7 bases, with 17 bases lying between them. The germline CDR1 and CDR2 sequences are LNHDA and SQIVND (reference sequence). This CDR3 contains 14 residues. As DNA, the CDR3 is TGTGCCAGTACCCCCGGGGGGGGTTGGCAGCCCCAGCATTTT. This gives the protein CASTPGGGWQPQHF.

This clone was picked up one time. The rearrangement links TRBV9 to TRBJ2-7; possibly TRBD1 or TRBD2 for D (5 bases each). V was clipped by 3 bases and J by 3 bases, with 19 bases between them. Germline V gene sequence: CDR1 SGDLS, CDR2 YYNGEE. CDR3 size: 16 residues. The CDR3, as DNA: TGTGCCAGCAGCGCCCAGTCGAGAGGGGATTTCTACGAGCAGTACTTC. Translating gives CASSAQSRGDFYEQYF.

V usage is TRBV2 and J usage is TRBJ1-1; D not certain. CDR3 length equals 14 residues. V shed 6 bases and J shed 0 bases, with 11 bases lying between them. Germline V gives CDR1 SNHLY, CDR2 FYNNEI. This CDR3 is CASRRRGMNTEAFF. The CDR3 DNA sequence: TGTGCCAGCAGACGGCGGGGAATGAACACTGAAGCTTTCTTT.

This clone was recorded only once. This chain joins TRBV29-1 and TRBJ1-1; the match to TRBD1 covers 7 bases. CDR1 and CDR2 from the germline V gene are SQVTM and ANQGSEA. V shed 6 bases and J 3 bases; nucleotides not matched to a gene: 4. The CDR3 is made up of 12 amino acids. The CDR3 loop is CSVPGGHTEAFF. In DNA, the CDR3 is TGCAGCGTCCCAGGGGGTCACACTGAAGCTTTCTTT.

V usage is TRBV6-4 and J usage is TRBJ2-7; 8 nucleotides line up with TRBD2. Germline CDR1 is MRHNA and CDR2 is SNTAGT. The CDR3 runs 12 residues. Trimming took 7 bases from V and 4 from J; bases not matched to a gene: 3. CDR3 residues: CASTGGVYEQYF. CDR3 in DNA: TGTGCCAGCACGGGAGGGGTTTACGAGCAGTACTTC.

In this sample, this clone turned up a few times. This chain joins TRBV30 and TRBJ2-2, with a tentative D call TRBD1 (6 bases). The length of the CDR3 is 12 residues. V shed 7 bases and J shed 3 bases, with 9 bases lying between them. Germline lookup yields CDR1 GTSNPN and CDR2 SVGIG (reference sequence). CDR3 sequence: CASGGHTGELFF. The CDR3 DNA sequence: TGTGCCTCTGGGGGCCACACCGGGGAGCTGTTTTTT.

The chain links TRBV2 to TRBJ2-2; 9 bases are shared with TRBD1. Per the germline V gene, CDR1 is SNHLY and CDR2 is FYNNEI. The V segment lost 3 bases and the J segment 5 bases; nucleotides outside the gene matches: 4. The CDR3 is 15 residues long. CDR3 coding DNA: TGTGCCAGCAGTGAGTCGACAGGGGGAACCGGGGAGCTGTTTTTT. Protein product: CASSESTGGTGELFF.

The rearrangement links TRBV10-1 to TRBJ2-3; 7 bases align to TRBD1. The CDR3 is made up of 13 amino acids. The junction had 5 bases not matched to a gene; V was cut back by 8 bases and J by 3 bases. Germline lookup yields CDR1 WNHNN and CDR2 SYGVQD (reference sequence). The CDR3 region has the DNA TGCGCCAGCGGACCAGGGGGTACAGATACGCAGTATTTT. It specifies CASGPGGTDTQYF.